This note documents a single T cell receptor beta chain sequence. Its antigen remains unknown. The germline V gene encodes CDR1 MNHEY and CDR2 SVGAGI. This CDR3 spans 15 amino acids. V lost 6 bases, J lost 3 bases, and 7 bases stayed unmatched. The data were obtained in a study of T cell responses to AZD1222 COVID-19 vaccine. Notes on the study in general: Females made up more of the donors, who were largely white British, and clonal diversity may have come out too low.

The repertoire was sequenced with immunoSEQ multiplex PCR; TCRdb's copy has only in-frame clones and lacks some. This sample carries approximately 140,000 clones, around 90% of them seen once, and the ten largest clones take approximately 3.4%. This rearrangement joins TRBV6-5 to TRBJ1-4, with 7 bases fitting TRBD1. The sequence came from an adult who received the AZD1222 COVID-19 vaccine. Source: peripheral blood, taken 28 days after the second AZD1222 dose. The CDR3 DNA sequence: TGTGCCAGCAGAGGGACAGCCTTACCTAATGAAAAACTGTTTTTT. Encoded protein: CASRGTALPNEKLFF.